The rows below give T cell receptor beta chains drawn from one sample of a study of Ad26.COV2.S vaccination and SARS-CoV-2 variants. Produced via immunoSEQ multiplex PCR; TCRdb's table is partial and in-frame only. The table includes roughly 400,000 clones, about 90% detected once. The specimen was peripheral blood, collected in a trial of Ad26.COV2.S vaccine versus placebo. The source is a person aged 18 to 65 who received the Ad26.COV2.S COVID-19 vaccine or a placebo. The CDR3 runs from the conserved cysteine through the conserved F or W. D genes are given only for firm matches. Clone size is shown for a subset of rows, as once, few, many or a class of expanded clone.

D	J	size	V	CDR3	DNA
.	TRBJ2-3	.	TRBV9	CASTRTASTDTQYF	TGTGCCAGCACGAGGACGGCTAGCACAGATACGCAGTATTTT
TRBD1	TRBJ1-6	.	TRBV10-3	CAITDDRGNSPLHF	TGTGCCATCACTGATGACAGGGGTAATTCACCCCTCCACTTT
.	TRBJ2-7	.	TRBV7-3	CASSRTGKTGYEQYF	TGTGCCAGCAGCAGAACCGGCAAGACCGGCTACGAGCAGTACTTC
.	TRBJ2-2	.	TRBV6-1	CASSELSVTGELFF	TGTGCCAGCAGTGAACTATCGGTCACCGGGGAGCTGTTTTTT
TRBD1	TRBJ2-5	.	TRBV4-3	CASSQGLPSRGETQYF	TGCGCCAGCAGCCAAGGTCTGCCATCCAGGGGGGAGACCCAGTACTTC
.	TRBJ1-1	.	TRBV5-1	CASSLALGARTEAFF	TGCGCCAGCAGCTTGGCACTGGGGGCGCGGACTGAAGCTTTCTTT
TRBD1	TRBJ1-6	.	TRBV5-5	CASSFAGDRNNSPLHF	TGTGCCAGCAGCTTTGCCGGGGACAGGAATAATTCACCCCTCCACTTT
TRBD1	TRBJ2-5	.	TRBV15	CATSSGQGAEETQYF	TGTGCCACCAGCAGTGGACAGGGGGCGGAGGAGACCCAGTACTTC
TRBD2	TRBJ2-7	.	TRBV5-4	CASSLGLAGASYEQYF	TGTGCCAGCAGCTTAGGACTAGCGGGAGCTTCCTACGAGCAGTACTTC
.	TRBJ2-1	few	TRBV20-1	CSASSRNYNEQFF	TGCAGTGCTAGTAGTAGGAACTACAATGAGCAGTTCTTC
TRBD2	TRBJ2-2	.	TRBV5-6	CASSLRTSGFVGELFF	TGTGCCAGCAGCTTGAGGACTAGCGGGTTTGTCGGGGAGCTGTTTTTT
TRBD1	TRBJ2-7	.	TRBV7-9	CASSLGDSSYEQYF	TGTGCCAGCAGCTTAGGGGACAGCTCCTACGAGCAGTACTTC
.	TRBJ2-3	.	TRBV9	CADILGTSTDTQYF	TGTGCCGACATATTGGGCACTAGCACAGATACGCAGTATTTT
.	TRBJ2-7	.	TRBV3-1/TRBV3-2	CASSQSPVYEQYF	TGTGCCAGCAGCCAAAGTCCGGTTTACGAGCAGTACTTC
.	TRBJ2-1	.	TRBV9	CASSVYGTDNEQFF	TGTGCCAGCAGCGTATACGGGACTGATAATGAGCAGTTCTTC
.	TRBJ1-1	.	TRBV5-1	CASSPSRYTEAFF	TGCGCCAGCAGCCCTTCACGGTACACTGAAGCTTTCTTT
TRBD1	TRBJ1-5	.	TRBV2	CASTAFTGQLNQPQHF	TGTGCCAGCACGGCCTTTACGGGACAGCTCAATCAGCCCCAGCATTTT
.	TRBJ1-4	.	TRBV6-5	CASSYDGRSEKLFF	TGTGCCAGCAGTTACGATGGAAGGAGTGAAAAACTGTTTTTT
.	TRBJ1-2	.	TRBV19	CASTMGSGKANYGYTF	TGTGCCAGTACTATGGGATCAGGGAAAGCTAACTATGGCTACACCTTC
.	TRBJ1-2	.	TRBV5-1	CASSRNRQEYTF	TGCGCCAGCAGCCGGAATCGACAGGAGTACACCTTC
.	TRBJ2-7	.	TRBV5-3	CARSLWIGGVQSSYEQYF	TGTGCCAGAAGCTTGTGGATAGGAGGTGTCCAAAGCTCCTACGAGCAGTACTTC
TRBD1	TRBJ1-4	.	TRBV28	CASSPTGGGSEKLFF	TGTGCCAGCAGTCCGACAGGGGGCGGGAGTGAAAAACTGTTTTTT
.	TRBJ1-5	.	TRBV5-8	CASSLGRAGNQPQHF	TGTGCCAGCAGCTTGGGGAGGGCGGGCAATCAGCCCCAGCATTTT
TRBD1	TRBJ2-7	.	TRBV11-2	CASSADRVGQYF	TGTGCCAGCAGTGCTGACAGGGTTGGGCAGTACTTC
.	TRBJ1-2	once	TRBV7-6	CASSLAEGLDYGYTF	TGTGCCAGCAGCTTAGCGGAAGGTCTTGACTATGGCTACACCTTC
.	TRBJ2-7	.	TRBV15	CATSSGGPGSEDEQYF	TGTGCCACCAGCAGCGGCGGCCCGGGCTCCGAGGACGAGCAGTACTTC
TRBD2	TRBJ2-1	.	TRBV24-1	CATSDLPGGRAVEQFF	TGTGCCACCAGTGATTTGCCGGGCGGGAGGGCCGTAGAGCAGTTCTTC
.	TRBJ2-7	.	TRBV18	CASSPPSRARFSYEQYF	TGTGCCAGCTCACCACCTTCCAGGGCGAGGTTCTCCTACGAGCAGTACTTC
TRBD1	TRBJ1-6	.	TRBV30	CAWSVPPGQGYSPLHF	TGTGCCTGGAGTGTACCCCCGGGACAGGGCTATTCACCCCTCCACTTT